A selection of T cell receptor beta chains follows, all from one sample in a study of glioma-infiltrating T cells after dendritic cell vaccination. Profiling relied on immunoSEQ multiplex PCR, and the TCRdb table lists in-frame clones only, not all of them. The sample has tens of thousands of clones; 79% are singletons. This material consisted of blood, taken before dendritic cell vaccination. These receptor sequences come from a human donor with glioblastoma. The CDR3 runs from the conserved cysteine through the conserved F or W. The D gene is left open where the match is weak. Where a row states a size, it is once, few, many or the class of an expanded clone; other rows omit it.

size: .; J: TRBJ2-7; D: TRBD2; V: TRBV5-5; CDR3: CASSLASSGRDPARGEQYF; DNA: TGTGCCAGCAGCTTGGCGTCTAGCGGGAGGGACCCCGCGCGGGGGGAGCAGTACTTC
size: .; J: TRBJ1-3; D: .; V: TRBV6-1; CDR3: CASSDKLSGNTIYF; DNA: TGTGCCAGCAGTGACAAACTCTCTGGAAACACCATATATTTT
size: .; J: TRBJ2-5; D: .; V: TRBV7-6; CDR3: CASSLAGPGEQYF; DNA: TGTGCCAGCAGCTTAGCGGGGCCGGGGGAGCAGTACTTC
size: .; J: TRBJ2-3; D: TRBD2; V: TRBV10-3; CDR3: CAISESMVAGELRTDTQYF; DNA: TGTGCCATCAGTGAGTCGATGGTAGCGGGAGAGCTACGCACAGATACGCAGTATTTT
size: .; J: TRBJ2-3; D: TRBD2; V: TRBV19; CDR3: CASRGTSGRGGTQYF; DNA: TGTGCCAGTAGAGGTACTAGCGGGAGGGGAGGTACGCAGTATTTT
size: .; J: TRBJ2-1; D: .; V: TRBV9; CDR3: CASSVARTPSYNEQFF; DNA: TGTGCCAGCAGCGTAGCTAGGACTCCCTCCTACAATGAGCAGTTCTTC
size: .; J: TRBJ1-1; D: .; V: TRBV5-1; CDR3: CASSSRDGIGAEAFF; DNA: TGCGCCAGCAGCTCGAGGGATGGAATAGGAGCTGAAGCTTTCTTT
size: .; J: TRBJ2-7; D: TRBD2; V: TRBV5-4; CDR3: CASSRLADSYEQYF; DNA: TGTGCCAGCAGCCGACTAGCGGACTCCTACGAGCAGTACTTC
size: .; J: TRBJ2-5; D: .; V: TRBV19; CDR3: CASSISTGMGETQYF; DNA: TGTGCCAGTAGTATAAGCACAGGGATGGGAGAGACCCAGTACTTC
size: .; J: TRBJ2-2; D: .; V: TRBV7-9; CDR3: CAIGGWTGELFF; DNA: TGTGCCATTGGGGGCTGGACCGGGGAGCTGTTTTTT
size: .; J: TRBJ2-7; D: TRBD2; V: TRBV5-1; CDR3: CASSPGTSVYEQYF; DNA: TGCGCCAGCAGCCCAGGGACTAGCGTCTACGAGCAGTACTTC
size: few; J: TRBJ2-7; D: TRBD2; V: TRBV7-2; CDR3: CASSSRTSGGLYEQYF; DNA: TGTGCCAGCAGCTCCCGGACTAGCGGGGGCCTCTACGAGCAGTACTTC
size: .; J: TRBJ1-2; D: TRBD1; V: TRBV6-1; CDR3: CASSETQGDYGYTF; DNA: TGTGCCAGCAGTGAAACACAGGGGGACTATGGCTACACCTTC
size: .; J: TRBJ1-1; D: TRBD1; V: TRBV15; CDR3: CATSRDPDRETFF; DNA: TGTGCCACCAGCAGAGATCCAGACAGGGAAACTTTCTTT
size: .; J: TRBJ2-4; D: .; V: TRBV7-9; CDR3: CASSPPGRAKNIQYF; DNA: TGTGCCAGCAGCCCCCCAGGGAGGGCCAAAAACATTCAGTACTTC
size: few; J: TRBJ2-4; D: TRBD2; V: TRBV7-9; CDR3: CASSPITSGSRNIQYF; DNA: TGTGCCAGCAGCCCAATTACTAGCGGGAGTAGGAACATTCAGTACTTC
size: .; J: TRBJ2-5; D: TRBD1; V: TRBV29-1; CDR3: CSVITGGGETQYF; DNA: TGCAGCGTTATTACAGGGGGCGGGGAGACCCAGTACTTC
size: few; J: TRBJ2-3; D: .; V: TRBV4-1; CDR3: CASSQGAGYTTDTQYF; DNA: TGCGCCAGCAGCCAAGGGGCGGGCTATACCACAGATACGCAGTATTTT
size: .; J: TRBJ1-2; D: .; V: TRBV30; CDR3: CAWSVRVGLGYTF; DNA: TGTGCCTGGAGTGTACGGGTAGGACTAGGCTACACCTTC
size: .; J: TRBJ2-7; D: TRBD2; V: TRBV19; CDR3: CASSVSGMSSYEQYF; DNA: TGTGCCAGTAGTGTTAGCGGGATGTCCTCCTACGAGCAGTACTTC
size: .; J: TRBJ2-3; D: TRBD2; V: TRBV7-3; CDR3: CASSSGLAGFTDTQYF; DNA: TGTGCCAGCAGCTCGGGACTAGCGGGATTCACAGATACGCAGTATTTT
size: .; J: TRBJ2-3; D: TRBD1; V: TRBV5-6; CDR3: CASSLKGQGALDTQYF; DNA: TGTGCCAGCAGCTTGAAGGGACAGGGGGCTTTGGATACGCAGTATTTT
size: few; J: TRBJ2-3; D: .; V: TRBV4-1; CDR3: CASSLMTGGRPGTDTQYF; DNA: TGCGCCAGCAGCCTAATGACCGGGGGACGGCCTGGCACAGATACGCAGTATTTT
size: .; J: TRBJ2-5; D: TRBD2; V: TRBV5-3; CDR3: CARSLVGRRETQYF; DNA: TGTGCCAGAAGCTTGGTCGGGAGGAGAGAGACCCAGTACTTC
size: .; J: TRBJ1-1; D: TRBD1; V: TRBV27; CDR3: CASSPGTGRIGNTEAFF; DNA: TGTGCCAGCAGTCCCGGGACAGGGCGGATTGGAAACACTGAAGCTTTCTTT
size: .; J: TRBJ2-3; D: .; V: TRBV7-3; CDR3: CASSQTHSGGMDTQYF; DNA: TGTGCCAGCAGCCAGACGCACAGTGGGGGGATGGATACGCAGTATTTT
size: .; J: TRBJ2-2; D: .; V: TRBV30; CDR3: CAWRGGGLNTGELFF; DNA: TGTGCCTGGAGAGGGGGTGGACTGAACACCGGGGAGCTGTTTTTT
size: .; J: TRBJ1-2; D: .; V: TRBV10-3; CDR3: CAISPEGGTVDYGYTF; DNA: TGTGCCATCAGCCCAGAGGGCGGGACGGTCGACTATGGCTACACCTTC
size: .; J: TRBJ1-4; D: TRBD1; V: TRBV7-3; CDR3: CASSLTGQGNEKLFF; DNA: TGTGCCAGCAGCTTAACTGGACAGGGAAATGAAAAACTGTTTTTT
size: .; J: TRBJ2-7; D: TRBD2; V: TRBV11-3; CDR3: CASSESGTSVYEQYF; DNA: TGTGCCAGCAGCGAATCCGGGACTAGCGTTTACGAGCAGTACTTC
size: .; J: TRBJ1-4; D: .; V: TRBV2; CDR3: CASRDYRATNEKLFF; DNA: TGTGCCAGCAGGGACTACAGAGCAACTAATGAAAAACTGTTTTTT
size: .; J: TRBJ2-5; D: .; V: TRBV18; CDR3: CASSPVGGADLQQYF; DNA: TGTGCCAGCTCACCGGTAGGAGGGGCGGACCTCCAGCAGTACTTC